Presented here are 23 T cell receptor beta chains from one specimen sequenced in a study of cytomegalovirus exposure and HLA in healthy donors (dated by TCRdb to about 2017). Library preparation was by the immunoSEQ multiplex PCR assay. The multiplex PCR relied on a mix of 60 forward primers for TCR Vbeta segments and 13 reverse primers for TCR Jbeta segments. TCRdb obtained this table from immuneACCESS and retained in-frame rearrangements with V and J assigned. These tables miss some clones; where compared with another copy, unresolved V genes account for less than half of the shortfall, and the remainder is unexplained. This specimen's table enumerates about 52,000 clones. The ten largest clones capture approximately 13% of the sample. The sample consisted of PBMCs. These receptors all stem from a woman between 55 and 75 years old in good health and CMV-seropositive.

The chain is built from TRBV5-1 and TRBJ2-7, with TRBD1 as a possible D gene (5 bases). V lost 4 bases and J lost 5, with 16 bases in between. The CDR3 length is 14 residues. Per the germline V gene, CDR1 is SGHRS and CDR2 is YFSETQ. DNA for the CDR3: TGCGCCAGCAGCCCTACTCAGGGAACTCACGAGCAGTACTTC. Amino acid sequence: CASSPTQGTHEQYF.

The gene calls are TRBV5-1 and TRBJ1-5; D unresolved. V dropped 7 bases and J dropped 2 bases, with 16 bases sitting between them. The germline V gene has CDR1 SGHRS and CDR2 YFSETQ. The CDR3 is 15 residues long. This chain's CDR3 is CASRPTWEGNQPQHF. The CDR3 nucleotides are TGCGCCAGCCGCCCCACCTGGGAGGGCAATCAGCCCCAGCATTTT. The entire variable domain, with the rest obtained from reference TRBV5-1 and TRBJ1-5, is as follows: KAGVTQTPRYLIKTRGQQVTLSCSPISGHRSVSWYQQTPGQGLQFLFEYFSETQRNKGNFPGRFSGRQFSNSRSEMNVSTLELGDSALYLCASRPTWEGNQPQHFGDGTRLSIL.

In DNA form, the CDR3 reads TGTGCCAGCAGGGACCCGGGACAGGGCACCTACGAGCAGTACTTC. Amino acid sequence: CASRDPGQGTYEQYF. The chain employs TRBV11-2 and TRBJ2-7, with TRBD1 identical over 9 bases. The CDR3 is 15 residues long. V was pared by 6 bases and J by 2 bases, with 8 bases of the junction left unmatched. The germline V gene encodes CDR1 SGHAT and CDR2 FQNNGV.

The V gene is TRBV28, the J gene TRBJ1-2, with D hard to call. The CDR3 sequence is 14 residues long. V was trimmed by 2 bases and J by 4 bases, leaving 11 bases between them. Germline-derived CDR1 and CDR2 are MDHEN and SYDVKM. The CDR3 DNA reads TGTGCCAGCAGTTTAGACCCGGTAGCCTATGGCTACACCTTC. Amino acids: CASSLDPVAYGYTF.

Concerning this clone: A read error may produce the germline difference seen at one junction end. The V gene is TRBV7-9, the J gene TRBJ1-1, with 8 bases that match TRBD1. From germline, CDR1 is SEHNR and CDR2 FQNEAQ (reference sequence). The CDR3 has 17 residues. The CDR3 DNA sequence: TGTGCCAGCAGTCGTGACAGGGGACAGAGGATGAACACTGAAGATTTCTTT. It is translated as CASSRDRGQRMNTEDFF.

The chain uses TRBV4-1 and TRBJ1-1; D is unresolved. This CDR3 is built from 15 residues. The germline CDR1 and CDR2 sequences are MGHRA and YSYEKL. The germline V and J ends were trimmed by 8 bases and 0 bases, with 16 bases remaining between them. In DNA form, the CDR3 reads TGCGCCAGCTCGGCAACTACCCAAATGAACACTGAAGCTTTCTTT. Protein product: CASSATTQMNTEAFF.

The V gene is TRBV5-1, the J gene TRBJ2-1; D is possibly TRBD2 (6 bases). The CDR3 is 17 residues long. V was shortened by 4 bases and J by 0 bases, with 17 bases between the two germline ends. Germline loops: CDR1 SGHRS, CDR2 YFSETQ. The CDR3 DNA follows: TGCGCCAGCAGCCCTGGACTACTGGGGAGCTCCTACAATGAGCAGTTCTTC. Protein: CASSPGLLGSSYNEQFF. The whole variable domain, filled in from reference TRBV5-1 and TRBJ2-1, reads KAGVTQTPRYLIKTRGQQVTLSCSPISGHRSVSWYQQTPGQGLQFLFEYFSETQRNKGNFPGRFSGRQFSNSRSEMNVSTLELGDSALYLCASSPGLLGSSYNEQFFGPGTRLTVL.

J is TRBJ2-5 and V is TRBV6-1, with TRBD2 matching over 8 bases. J was trimmed by 6 bases and V by 4 bases; bases with no gene match: 13. CDR1 and CDR2 from the germline V gene are MNHNS and SASEGT. This CDR3 contains 16 residues. For the CDR3, the DNA is TGTGCCAGCAGTGGGGTTTTGCGGGGGGCCTCTCAGACCCAGTACTTC. The encoded protein is CASSGVLRGASQTQYF.

The chain joins TRBV5-1 to TRBJ1-2; TRBD1 is a possible D gene (5 bases). Trimming removed 4 bases at V and 0 bases at J, with 16 bases between. The CDR3 has 16 amino acids. Germline V CDR1 and CDR2: SGHRS, YFSETQ. CDR3 sequence: CASSAGDGLANYGYTF. In DNA, the CDR3 is TGCGCCAGCAGCGCGGGGGACGGACTCGCTAACTATGGCTACACCTTC.

The V and J genes are TRBV27 and TRBJ1-2; a weak D match, TRBD1 (5 bases). Between the trimmed V and J ends, which lost 7 bases and 4 bases, there was a span of 16 bases. Germline CDR1 is MNHEY and CDR2 is SMNVEV (reference sequence). This CDR3 has 14 amino acids. This CDR3 is CASKPGWTSYGYTF. CDR3 DNA: TGTGCCAGCAAGCCAGGGTGGACGAGCTATGGCTACACCTTC.

V is TRBV4-1 and J is TRBJ2-7, with a tentative D call TRBD1 (6 bases). CDR3 length equals 17 residues. Trimming pared 1 base from V and 2 bases from J, leaving 18 bases between. CDR1 and CDR2 (germline): MGHRA, YSYEKL. The CDR3 sequence: CASSQGEDRLTPYEQYF. In nucleotides, the CDR3 is TGCGCCAGCAGCCAAGGGGAAGACAGGTTAACTCCCTACGAGCAGTACTTC.

The J gene is TRBJ2-1, the V gene TRBV6-1; 7 bases fit TRBD2. The CDR3 loop spans 18 amino acids. Germline assignment: CDR1 MNHNS and CDR2 SASEGT. The V gene end was trimmed by 3 bases and the J gene end by 0 bases; junction bases not matched to a gene: 11. The CDR3 bases are TGTGCCAGCAGTGAGCCTCCAACGGGGAGGGCCTCCTACAATGAGCAGTTCTTC. Its protein product is CASSEPPTGRASYNEQFF.

The chain carries TRBV28 and TRBJ1-1, with D possibly TRBD1 on 6 matching bases. The CDR3 has 12 residues. V was pared by 8 bases and J by 0 bases, with 7 bases between. Germline assignment: CDR1 MDHEN and CDR2 SYDVKM. CDR3 DNA: TGTGCCAGCCGGACAGTGAACACTGAAGCTTTCTTT. Residues: CASRTVNTEAFF.

CDR3 sequence (DNA): TGCAGCGTTGAGAGGCAGGGGAAGGGCGAGCAGTACTTC. It yields the protein CSVERQGKGEQYF. This rearrangement joins TRBV29-1 to TRBJ2-7; TRBD1 might be the D (6 bases). Trimming took 3 bases from V and 6 from J, leaving 15 bases between them. Germline-derived CDR1 and CDR2 are SQVTM and ANQGSEA. This CDR3 has 13 residues.

V and J are TRBV19 and TRBJ1-1; TRBD1 might be the D (6 bases). V lost 9 bases and J lost 6, with 14 bases in between. Germline values: CDR1 LNHDA, CDR2 SQIVND (reference sequence). This CDR3 contains 12 residues. The CDR3 nucleotides are TGTGCCAGCAGGGGTGAGATAGCTGAAGCTTTCTTT. This sequence encodes CASRGEIAEAFF.

The chain has TRBV6-5 and TRBJ1-5; 8 nucleotides match TRBD1. The CDR3 totals 15 residues. Germline V gene lookup returns CDR1 MNHEY and CDR2 SVGAGI. V was clipped by 6 bases and J by 1 base; unmatched bases: 5. The CDR3 sequence: CASRSRTGSNQPQHF. The CDR3 coding sequence is TGTGCCAGCAGATCCAGGACAGGGAGCAATCAGCCCCAGCATTTT.

The genes are TRBV6-5 and TRBJ2-5; tentative D call: TRBD1 (6 bases). The ends were cut back, 9 bases at V and 4 bases at J, with 12 bases in the middle. This CDR3 has 12 residues. Germline V lookup: CDR1 MNHEY, CDR2 SVGAGI. CDR3 in amino acids: CASGGHTETQYF. Written as DNA, the CDR3 is TGTGCCAGTGGGGGACATACAGAGACCCAGTACTTC.

This chain connects TRBV4-1 to TRBJ2-7; the D gene is possibly TRBD2 (5 bases). This CDR3 comprises 15 residues. V lost 1 base, J lost 0 bases, and 10 bases lay in between. Germline values: CDR1 MGHRA, CDR2 YSYEKL. The CDR3 spells CASSQALATSYEQYF. CDR3 in DNA: TGCGCCAGCAGCCAAGCTCTAGCTACCTCCTACGAGCAGTACTTC.

The chain is built from TRBV9 and TRBJ2-7; 7 bases agree with TRBD1. Germline V gives CDR1 SGDLS, CDR2 YYNGEE. V trimming: 4 bases; J trimming: 4 bases; junction bases outside the gene matches: 11. This CDR3 contains 15 residues. The CDR3 loop reads CASSPSWTGAYEQYF. Here the CDR3 DNA reads TGTGCCAGCAGCCCAAGCTGGACAGGAGCTTACGAGCAGTACTTC.

The rearrangement uses TRBV6-6 and TRBJ1-2; D might be TRBD1 (6 bases). Trimming pared 5 bases from V and 2 bases from J, leaving 12 bases between. Germline CDR1 MNHNY, CDR2 SVGAGI (reference sequence). The CDR3 extends over 14 amino acids. The CDR3 bases are TGTGCCAGCAGTAAACAACAGGGAAACTATGGCTACACCTTC. Translating it yields CASSKQQGNYGYTF.

This sequence joins TRBV4-3 and TRBJ2-1, with 11 bases that match TRBD2. Unmatched junction bases numbered 3, after V lost 4 bases and J lost 4 bases. The CDR3 totals 15 residues. Germline values: CDR1 LGHNA, CDR2 YSLEER. The CDR3 nucleotides are TGCGCCAGCAGCCCATCTAGCGGGAGGTACAATGAGCAGTTCTTC. Encoded protein: CASSPSSGRYNEQFF.

This rearrangement joins TRBV5-1 to TRBJ2-7; 9 nucleotides align to TRBD1. Per the germline V gene, CDR1 is SGHRS and CDR2 is YFSETQ. This CDR3 has 15 amino acids. Losses at the gene ends were 0 bases for V and 1 base for J; bases not matched to a gene: 2. The CDR3 loop is CASSLGGTGSYEQYF. DNA for the CDR3: TGCGCCAGCAGCTTGGGCGGGACAGGGTCCTACGAGCAGTACTTC.

V gene TRBV12-2 combines with J gene TRBJ2-4; the table's D gene call, TRBD1, was not cross checked with the DNA. TRBV12-2 has pseudogene status. The CDR3 sequence is 16 residues long. The CDR3: CASRPETGQAKNIQYF. The CDR3 DNA is TGTGCAAGTCGCCCCGAGACAGGTCAAGCCAAAAACATTCAGTACTTC.